This entry is about one TCR beta chain. These data are taken from a study of T cell changes during pregnancy in multiple sclerosis. Using immunoSEQ multiplex PCR, the repertoire was profiled, and TCRdb retains in-frame clones only, with some absent. Of 65,000 to 85,000 clones listed, approximately 91% are singletons. J gave up 6 bases and V 5 bases, and 10 bases lay outside the gene matches. CDR1 is SGHVS and CDR2 is FNYEAQ in the germline V gene. The CDR3 runs 15 residues. The source material was peripheral blood, sampled in the third trimester of pregnancy. The receptor comes from a female donor with multiple sclerosis, enrolled in a pregnancy study. This sequence joins TRBV7-6 and TRBJ2-3; TRBD1 matches at 8 bases. The CDR3 reads CASSRTGSQGDTQYF. The CDR3 nucleotides are TGTGCCAGCAGCCGGACAGGGTCTCAGGGGGATACGCAGTATTTT.